The 15 T cell receptor beta chains reported below all come from one sample, sequenced in a study of follicular helper T cells after annual influenza vaccination. Assay used: immunoSEQ multiplex PCR; TCRdb lists only in-frame clones, some missing. The repertoire holds over 14,000 clones, with almost 85% as singletons. Sample time point: 2014-2015 season, pre-vaccination. This sample comprised CXCR5- memory CD4+ T cells sorted from blood, obtained on the day of influenza vaccination. The receptors were sampled from an adult who received the influenza vaccine.

This chain links TRBV2 with TRBJ2-5, with TRBD2 matching over 9 bases. CDR3 length: 16 residues. Trimming at V came to 3 bases and at J to 0 bases, leaving 5 bases not matched to a gene. Germline assignment: CDR1 SNHLY and CDR2 FYNNEI. The CDR3 reads CASSEGGGGYQETQYF. The CDR3 coding sequence is TGTGCCAGCAGTGAGGGCGGGGGGGGTTACCAAGAGACCCAGTACTTC.

The chain employs TRBV6-6 and TRBJ1-2; the D is unclear. The CDR3 is made up of 13 amino acids. Trimming shortened V by 4 bases and J by 8 bases, and 14 bases separated the two germline ends. Looked up from germline, CDR1 is MNHNY and CDR2 is SVGAGI (reference sequence). This CDR3 reads CASSLTGEGGYTF. The DNA of the CDR3 is TGTGCCAGCAGTTTAACCGGGGAGGGAGGCTACACCTTC.

This clone was found a few times. The chain has TRBV9 and TRBJ1-2; TRBD1 matches at 8 bases. Germline assignment: CDR1 SGDLS and CDR2 YYNGEE. This CDR3 is 14 amino acids long. Trimming at V came to 2 bases and at J to 0 bases, leaving 0 bases not matched to a gene. The CDR3 spells CASSVDRANYGYTF. CDR3 nucleotide sequence: TGTGCCAGCAGCGTGGACAGGGCTAACTATGGCTACACCTTC.

This rearrangement joins TRBV28 to TRBJ1-1, with D maybe TRBD1 (6 bases). V was pared by 7 bases and J by 4 bases, with 19 bases between. In germline, CDR1 is MDHEN, CDR2 SYDVKM. The CDR3 length is 15 residues. CDR3 loop: CASTPLGGRGTEAFF. In nucleotides, the CDR3 is TGTGCCAGCACCCCCTTAGGGGGACGCGGCACTGAAGCTTTCTTT.

The CDR3 region has the DNA TGTGCCACCAGACGTCCCGGGGGGGCAAACAATGAGCAGTTCTTC. Protein product: CATRRPGGANNEQFF. This sequence joins TRBV15 and TRBJ2-1, with TRBD2 matching 8 bases. CDR1 is LNHNV and CDR2 is YYDKDF in the germline V gene (reference sequence). The junction had 9 bases not matched to a gene; V was cut back by 6 bases and J by 5 bases. CDR3 size: 15 residues.

The chain has TRBV5-1 and TRBJ1-1; D gene ambiguous. This CDR3 region has 17 residues. CDR1 and CDR2 (germline): SGHRS, YFSETQ. V lost 3 bases, J lost 0 bases, and 18 bases lay in between. The CDR3 protein is CASSSQHALPMNTEAFF. In DNA, the CDR3 is TGCGCCAGCAGCTCCCAACATGCCCTTCCGATGAACACTGAAGCTTTCTTT.

This chain uses TRBV11-2 with TRBJ2-7; D is tentatively TRBD1 or TRBD2 (5 bases each). Germline CDR1 is SGHAT and CDR2 is FQNNGV. Trimming left V 5 bases short and J 0 bases short, with 14 bases between. This CDR3 is built from 15 residues. CDR3 residues: CASSHPGTYSYEQYF. CDR3 DNA sequence: TGTGCCAGCAGCCACCCGGGGACGTACTCCTACGAGCAGTACTTC.

The chain recombines TRBV2 with TRBJ1-5, with D unclear. The V and J ends lost 6 bases and 7 bases respectively, with 19 bases between them. The germline CDR1 and CDR2 sequences are SNHLY and FYNNEI. The CDR3 runs to 15 residues. The CDR3 nucleotides read TGTGCCAGCAGCCCCCTTTGGGGAGCCGGGCAGCCCCAGCATTTT. It codes for CASSPLWGAGQPQHF.

This chain uses TRBV30 with TRBJ1-2; the match to TRBD1 covers 8 bases. Trimming removed 0 bases from V and 7 bases from J; junction bases left unmatched: 4. CDR1 GTSNPN and CDR2 SVGIG come from the germline V gene (reference sequence). CDR3 size: 13 residues. The CDR3 sequence: CAWSVGQERGYTF. For the CDR3, the DNA is TGTGCCTGGAGTGTGGGACAGGAGCGTGGCTACACCTTC.

The V and J genes are TRBV28 and TRBJ1-6, with 9 bases that match TRBD1. The CDR3 sequence is 15 residues long. The germline V gene has CDR1 MDHEN and CDR2 SYDVKM. V dropped 6 bases and J dropped 7; count of bases not matched to a gene: 7. The CDR3 region is CASRAGTGINSPLHF. The CDR3 DNA sequence: TGTGCCAGCAGAGCAGGGACAGGGATCAATTCACCCCTCCACTTT. Looking up the rest from reference TRBV28 and TRBJ1-6 gives the full variable domain: DVKVTQSSRYLVKRTGEKVFLECVQDMDHENMFWYRQDPGLGLRLIYFSYDVKMKEKGDIPEGYSVSREKKERFSLILESASTNQTSMYLCASRAGTGINSPLHFGNGTRLTVT.

This rearrangement joins TRBV30 to TRBJ2-1, with 7 bases lining up with TRBD1. Germline lookup yields CDR1 GTSNPN and CDR2 SVGIG (reference sequence). This CDR3 has 18 residues. The ends lost 0 bases at V and 7 bases at J; junction bases unmatched: 18. CDR3 sequence reads: CAWSVPPSRGWLRNEQFF. DNA for the CDR3: TGTGCCTGGAGTGTACCCCCCTCCAGGGGGTGGCTTAGGAATGAGCAGTTCTTC.

V is TRBV30 and J is TRBJ1-5, with D hard to call. Germline-derived CDR1 and CDR2 are GTSNPN and SVGIG (reference sequence). The CDR3 length is 13 residues. Trimming removed 0 bases at V and 7 bases at J, with 10 bases between. The CDR3: CAWSVRAGQPQHF. As DNA, the CDR3 is TGTGCCTGGAGTGTACGGGCCGGGCAGCCCCAGCATTTT.

This clone was detected a few times. This chain links TRBV6-4 with TRBJ1-2; D is uncertain. The germline V and J ends were trimmed by 3 bases and 10 bases, with 6 bases remaining between them. Germline CDR1 is MRHNA and CDR2 is SNTAGT. The CDR3 is made up of 10 amino acids. The CDR3 coding sequence is TGTGCCAGCAGTGAGGAGGTCTACACCTTC. As protein: CASSEEVYTF.

The chain uses TRBV27 and TRBJ1-2; TRBD1 is a possible D gene (5 bases). Germline V gives CDR1 MNHEY, CDR2 SMNVEV (reference sequence). The germline V and J ends were trimmed by 5 bases and 0 bases, with 10 bases remaining between them. The CDR3 has 14 amino acids. The CDR3 here is CASSTQTANYGYTF. The CDR3 DNA reads TGTGCCAGCAGTACACAGACAGCTAACTATGGCTACACCTTC.

The chain joins TRBV14 to TRBJ1-6; tentative D call: TRBD1 (5 bases). Germline loops: CDR1 SGHDN, CDR2 FVKESK. The CDR3 runs 12 residues. V dropped 5 bases and J dropped 14 bases, with 13 bases sitting between them. The CDR3 spells CASSALLGALHF. The CDR3 bases are TGTGCCAGCAGCGCACTCTTGGGGGCCCTCCACTTT.